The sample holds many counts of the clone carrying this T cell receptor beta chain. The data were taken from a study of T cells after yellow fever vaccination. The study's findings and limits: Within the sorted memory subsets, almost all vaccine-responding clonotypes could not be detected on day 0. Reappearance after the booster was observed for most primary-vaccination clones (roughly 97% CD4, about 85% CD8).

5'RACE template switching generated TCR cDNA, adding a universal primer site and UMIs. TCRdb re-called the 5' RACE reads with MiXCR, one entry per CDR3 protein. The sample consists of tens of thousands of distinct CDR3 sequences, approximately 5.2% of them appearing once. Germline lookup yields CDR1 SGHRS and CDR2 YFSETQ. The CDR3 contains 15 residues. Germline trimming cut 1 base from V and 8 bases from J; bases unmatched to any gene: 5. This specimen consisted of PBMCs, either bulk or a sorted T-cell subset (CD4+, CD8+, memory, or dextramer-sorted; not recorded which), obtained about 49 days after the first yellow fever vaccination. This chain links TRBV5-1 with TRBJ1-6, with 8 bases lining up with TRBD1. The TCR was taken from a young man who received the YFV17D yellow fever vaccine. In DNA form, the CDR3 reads TGCGCCAGCAGCTTGACGGACAGGGACTATTCACCCCTCCACTTT. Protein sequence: CASSLTDRDYSPLHF.